This TCR beta chain appears in the sequencing data of a study of molecular identifiers for immune sequencing clone quantification. The study, taken as a whole, reports: Underestimated sizes of highly expanded clones could result from identical TCR molecules that share a barcode.

Naive CD8 T cells underwent sorting with the CD8+CD4-CCR7+CD45RA+ definition. Germline lookup yields CDR1 MNHEY and CDR2 SVGAGI. The V and J ends lost 2 bases and 8 bases, in that order; junction bases with no gene match: 8. There are 14 residues in the CDR3. TCRdb redid the calling of the PCR reads with MiXCR, one entry per CDR3 protein. The data contain about 86,000 distinct CDR3 sequences, about 23% of them singletons. Concerning this clonotype itself: Its antigen is as yet unknown.

The sequenced material came from naive CD8+ T cells from blood, with Jurkat cell RNA spiked in. Noted subset: FACS-sorted CD8+CD4-CCR7+CD45RA+ naive T cells. The V and J genes are TRBV6-5 and TRBJ1-2, with 7 nucleotides matching TRBD1. This receptor was obtained from a human donor in good health. Some libraries in this study had Jurkat cell RNA spiked in. The CDR3 DNA reads as TGTGCCAGCAGTTACCGCGAAGGGACAGTCGGCTACACCTTC. Its protein product is CASSYREGTVGYTF.